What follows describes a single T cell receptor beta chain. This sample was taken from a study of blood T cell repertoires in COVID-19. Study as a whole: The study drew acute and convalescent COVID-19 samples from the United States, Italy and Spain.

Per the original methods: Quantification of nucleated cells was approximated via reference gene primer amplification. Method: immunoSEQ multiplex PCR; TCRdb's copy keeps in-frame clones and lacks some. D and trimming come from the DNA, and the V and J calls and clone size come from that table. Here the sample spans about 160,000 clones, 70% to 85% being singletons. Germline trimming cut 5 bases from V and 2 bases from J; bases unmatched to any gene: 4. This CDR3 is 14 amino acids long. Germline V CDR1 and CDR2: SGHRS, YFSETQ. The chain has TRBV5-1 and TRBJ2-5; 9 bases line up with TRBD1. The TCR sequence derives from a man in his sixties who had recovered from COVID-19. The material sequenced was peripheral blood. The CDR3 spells CASSGTGQQETQYF. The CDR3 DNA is TGCGCCAGCAGTGGGACAGGGCAACAAGAGACCCAGTACTTC.